The 28 T cell receptor beta chains reported below all come from one sample, sequenced in a study of blood T cells in healthy people across ages. Primed by a sample-barcoded 5' primer and a J-beta primer mix, a second PCR proceeded for 7 to 11 cycles. MiXCR was run by TCRdb on the 5' RACE reads, yielding one entry per CDR3 protein. This sample has 540,000 or so distinct CDR3 sequences, with roughly 48% found just once. Sequences were obtained from blood. The source of these receptors is an elderly man in good health.

This clonotype was counted once. V is TRBV20-1 and J is TRBJ2-1, with TRBD1 matching 9 bases. V trimming: 1 base; J trimming: 8 bases; junction bases outside the gene matches: 0. The CDR3 has 12 residues. Looked up from germline, CDR1 is DFQATT and CDR2 is SNEGSKA (reference sequence). The CDR3 coding sequence is TGCAGTGCTAGAGGACAGGGGGATGAGCAGTTCTTC. This gives the protein CSARGQGDEQFF.

The chain combines TRBV5-1 with TRBJ2-5; 7 bases line up with TRBD1. Germline assignment: CDR1 SGHRS and CDR2 YFSETQ. J gave up 11 bases and V 3 bases, and 25 bases lay outside the gene matches. This CDR3 has 18 residues. CDR3 protein: CASSSRNRGAGKGNEQYF. As DNA, the CDR3 is TGCGCCAGCAGCTCGAGAAACAGGGGCGCGGGTAAGGGCAATGAGCAGTACTTC. Full variable domain (missing parts from reference TRBV5-1 and TRBJ2-5): KAGVTQTPRYLIKTRGQQVTLSCSPISGHRSVSWYQQTPGQGLQFLFEYFSETQRNKGNFPGRFSGRQFSNSRSEMNVSTLELGDSALYLCASSSRNRGAGKGNEQYFGPGTRLLVL.

This clonotype has more than one count but fewer than ten. The chain is built from TRBV20-1 and TRBJ2-6, with 7 bases identical to TRBD1. Germline-derived CDR1 and CDR2 are DFQATT and SNEGSKA (reference sequence). This CDR3 comprises 16 residues. The CDR3 DNA follows: TGCGGAACTCGACAGGGATCGATCTCTGGGGCCAACGTCCTGACTTTC. Protein: CGTRQGSISGANVLTF.

V is TRBV20-1 and J is TRBJ1-5, with 7 bases aligning to TRBD1. From germline, CDR1 is DFQATT and CDR2 SNEGSKA (reference sequence). The V segment lost 0 bases and the J segment 4 bases; nucleotides outside the gene matches: 3. CDR3 length: 14 residues. The CDR3 DNA follows: TGCAGTGCTAGAGATCGGACAGGTAATCAGCCCCAGCATTTT. It yields the protein CSARDRTGNQPQHF.

The chain combines TRBV29-1 with TRBJ2-5, with TRBD1 matching over 8 bases. CDR1 SQVTM and CDR2 ANQGSEA come from the germline V gene. Trimming cost V 6 bases and J 3 bases; bases outside gene matches: 6. The length of the CDR3 is 13 residues. CDR3 nucleotides: TGCAGCGTCCAGACAGGGGTCAAAGAGACCCAGTACTTC. Protein sequence: CSVQTGVKETQYF.

The CDR3 nucleotides are TGTGCCAGCAGCCAAGATGCATTAGCGGGAATCAATGAGCAGTTCTTC. Amino acids: CASSQDALAGINEQFF. The chain carries TRBV4-2 and TRBJ2-1; TRBD2 aligns across 8 bases. The germline V gene has CDR1 LGHNA and CDR2 YNFKEQ. V was pared by 0 bases and J by 6 bases, with 7 bases of the junction left unmatched. CDR3 length: 16 amino acids.

The chain carries TRBV20-1 and TRBJ2-3, with D perhaps TRBD1 (6 bases). From germline, CDR1 is DFQATT and CDR2 SNEGSKA (reference sequence). The V end lost 6 bases, the J end lost 2 bases, and 12 bases lay between the germline ends. The CDR3 covers 13 residues. In DNA, the CDR3 is TGCAGTGCAGATCGACAGGACACAGATACGCAGTATTTT. Amino acid sequence: CSADRQDTDTQYF.

The chain links TRBV10-2 to TRBJ2-7; D not certain. V was trimmed by 7 bases and J by 6 bases, leaving 10 bases between them. Germline CDR1 WSHSY, CDR2 SAAADI. There are 11 residues in the CDR3. CDR3 DNA sequence: TGCGCCAGCACCCCATTTCGCGAGCAGTACTTC. It codes for CASTPFREQYF.

The rearrangement uses TRBV28 and TRBJ1-2; 10 bases are a match to TRBD1. Germline assignment: CDR1 MDHEN and CDR2 SYDVKM. V was pared by 0 bases and J by 7 bases, with 5 bases of the junction left unmatched. CDR3 length: 15 amino acids. The CDR3 sequence is CASSLWTGGESGYTF. The CDR3 bases are TGTGCCAGCAGTTTATGGACAGGGGGCGAAAGTGGCTACACCTTC.

This clonotype was seen repeatedly, ten times or more. The chain couples TRBV6-5 to TRBJ1-1; D uncertain. V was clipped by 6 bases and J by 3 bases, with 8 bases between them. Germline V lookup: CDR1 MNHEY, CDR2 SVGAGI. The CDR3 extends over 12 amino acids. For the CDR3, the DNA is TGTGCCAGCAGCCAGCCCTACACTGAAGCTTTCTTT. It encodes CASSQPYTEAFF.

The J gene is TRBJ2-7, the V gene TRBV10-3; TRBD1 aligns across 7 bases. Trimming took 4 bases from V and 3 from J; bases not matched to a gene: 0. The CDR3 consists of 12 residues. Germline values: CDR1 ENHRY, CDR2 SYGVKD. DNA for the CDR3: TGTGCCATCAGTGGGGACAGCTACGAGCAGTACTTC. This translates into CAISGDSYEQYF.

The chain has TRBV2 and TRBJ1-1; 9 bases are a match to TRBD1. The CDR3 contains 15 residues. J was trimmed by 1 base and V by 8 bases; bases with no gene match: 8. CDR1 is SNHLY, CDR2 FYNNEI, per germline. The chain's CDR3 is CASFIQGAANTEAFF. The CDR3, as DNA: TGTGCCAGCTTCATACAGGGGGCGGCGAACACTGAAGCTTTCTTT.

The chain carries TRBV24-1 and TRBJ2-1, with D hard to call. The germline V gene encodes CDR1 KGHDR and CDR2 SFDVKD. The CDR3 is 15 amino acids. The V end was cut by 6 bases, the J end by 0 bases, with 11 bases between. In DNA, the CDR3 is TGTGCCACCAGTACGTCAGGCAGCTCCTACAATGAGCAGTTCTTC. Residues: CATSTSGSSYNEQFF.

Turning to this clonotype: At one end, the junction sequence differs from germline, possibly due to a read error. The chain joins TRBV7-9 to TRBJ1-4, with TRBD1 as a possible D gene (5 bases). Germline CDR1 SEHNR, CDR2 FQNEAQ (reference sequence). The CDR3 is 15 residues long. CDR3 amino acids: CTSSLAGAEGEKLFF. Written as DNA, the CDR3 is TGTACCAGCAGCTTAGCTGGGGCCGAGGGTGAAAAACTGTTTTTT.

This chain joins TRBV5-6 and TRBJ2-4; 8 nucleotides line up with TRBD1. This CDR3 comprises 17 residues. The germline CDR1 and CDR2 sequences are SGHDT and YYEEEE. J was trimmed by 2 bases and V by 0 bases; bases with no gene match: 7. The CDR3 DNA reads as TGTGCCAGCAGCTTGGAACCGGGACAGGCAACCAAAAACATTCAGTACTTC. Its translation: CASSLEPGQATKNIQYF.

V is TRBV20-1 and J is TRBJ2-5, with D unresolved. Trimming removed 5 bases at V and 4 bases at J, with 11 bases between. The CDR3 sequence is 12 residues long. CDR1 DFQATT and CDR2 SNEGSKA come from the germline V gene (reference sequence). The CDR3 loop is CSAPKNVETQYF. The CDR3 DNA sequence: TGCAGTGCTCCAAAAAACGTAGAGACCCAGTACTTC.

V and J are TRBV11-1 and TRBJ2-1, with D possibly being TRBD1 (5 bases). V was cut by 2 bases and J by 2 bases, with 16 bases left in between. Germline loops: CDR1 SGHAT, CDR2 FQDESV (reference sequence). The CDR3 totals 17 residues. This chain's CDR3 is CASSLRRGHKTYNEQFF. CDR3 coding DNA: TGTGCCAGCAGCTTACGAAGGGGCCATAAAACCTACAATGAGCAGTTCTTC.

This rearrangement joins TRBV11-3 to TRBJ2-5; TRBD2 agrees at 9 bases. Germline trimming cut 3 bases from V and 2 bases from J; bases unmatched to any gene: 7. The CDR3 extends over 16 amino acids. Germline V CDR1 and CDR2: SGHNT, YENEEA. For the CDR3, the DNA is TGTGCCAGCAGCTTCCGTAGCGGGGGACTACAAGAGACCCAGTACTTC. As protein: CASSFRSGGLQETQYF.

A few counts support this clonotype. V is TRBV7-2 and J is TRBJ2-3; 10 nucleotides match TRBD2. The CDR3 has 16 amino acids. Germline V gene data show CDR1 as SGHTA and CDR2 as FQGNSA. V was pared by 0 bases and J by 4 bases, with 4 bases of the junction left unmatched. DNA of the CDR3: TGTGCCAGCAGCTTAGCGTCGAGCGGGAGGGCAGATACGCAGTATTTT. Residues: CASSLASSGRADTQYF.

The rearrangement joins TRBV7-9 to TRBJ2-2; D is perhaps TRBD2 (5 bases). The germline V gene encodes CDR1 SEHNR and CDR2 FQNEAQ (reference sequence). V was cut by 6 bases and J by 8 bases, with 13 bases left in between. This CDR3 region has 13 residues. The CDR3 nucleotides read TGTGCCAGCAGAAACAGAGGGCCGGGGGAGCTGTTTTTT. This gives the protein CASRNRGPGELFF.

The J gene is TRBJ1-4, the V gene TRBV20-1, with D perhaps TRBD1 (6 bases). CDR1 is DFQATT and CDR2 is SNEGSKA in the germline V gene (reference sequence). Trimming removed 6 bases at V and 6 bases at J, with 17 bases between. The CDR3 sequence is 14 residues long. In nucleotides, the CDR3 is TGCAGTGCAAGACACAGGGCGTGGGATGAAAAACTGTTTTTT. This sequence encodes CSARHRAWDEKLFF.

The gene calls are TRBV20-1 and TRBJ1-4; D remains unclear. Germline V lookup: CDR1 DFQATT, CDR2 SNEGSKA (reference sequence). Between the trimmed V and J ends, which lost 0 bases and 5 bases, there was a span of 13 bases. This CDR3 contains 15 residues. The CDR3 protein is CSARDQKYFNEKLFF. As DNA, the CDR3 is TGCAGTGCTAGAGATCAAAAGTACTTCAATGAAAAACTGTTTTTT.

In the case of this clonotype: A much larger clonotype is one base distant, so this may be a read error. The rearrangement links TRBV7-2 to TRBJ2-7; D perhaps matches TRBD1 (5 bases). The CDR3 is 14 residues long. Germline V gene lookup returns CDR1 SGHTA and CDR2 FQGNSA. V was clipped by 2 bases and J by 7 bases, with 15 bases between them. In nucleotides, the CDR3 is TGTGCCAGCAGCTTATACAGGTCCAGGGATGAGCAGTACTTC. Protein product: CASSLYRSRDEQYF.

This clonotype was seen a few times. The chain employs TRBV7-2 and TRBJ2-3; D is tentatively TRBD1 or TRBD2 (5 bases each). This CDR3 has 16 residues. Trimming took off 1 base at V and 5 bases at J, with 16 bases between the two ends. In germline, CDR1 is SGHTA, CDR2 FQGNSA. DNA of the CDR3: TGTGCCAGCAGCTTAGATGCTAGCTTTAGGGGAGATACGCAGTATTTT. Translated: CASSLDASFRGDTQYF.

The chain combines TRBV28 with TRBJ2-2; unclear D gene. The CDR3 spans 15 residues. The germline V gene has CDR1 MDHEN and CDR2 SYDVKM. Trimming shortened V by 3 bases and J by 4 bases, and 12 bases separated the two germline ends. In nucleotides, the CDR3 is TGTGCCAGCAGTTTGGCAAGGGCGCCCACCGGGGAGCTGTTTTTT. Translation gives CASSLARAPTGELFF.

The gene calls are TRBV29-1 and TRBJ1-3; D gene uncertain. The V end was cut by 2 bases, the J end by 3 bases, with 11 bases between. The CDR3 spans 14 residues. Germline assignment: CDR1 SQVTM and CDR2 ANQGSEA. The CDR3 DNA is TGCAGCGTTGAACTCGGGTTCAATGGAAACACCATATATTTT. It yields the protein CSVELGFNGNTIYF.

The gene calls are TRBV28 and TRBJ2-5; TRBD2 matches at 7 bases. Germline V gives CDR1 MDHEN, CDR2 SYDVKM. The V gene end was trimmed by 6 bases and the J gene end by 11 bases; junction bases not matched to a gene: 3. CDR3 length equals 10 residues. The CDR3 loop is CASSGTMQYF. CDR3 nucleotide sequence: TGTGCCAGCAGCGGGACTATGCAGTACTTC. The full variable domain, rest sourced from reference TRBV28 and TRBJ2-5, is DVKVTQSSRYLVKRTGEKVFLECVQDMDHENMFWYRQDPGLGLRLIYFSYDVKMKEKGDIPEGYSVSREKKERFSLILESASTNQTSMYLCASSGTMQYFGPGTRLLVL.

This clonotype was recorded a few times. The V and J genes are TRBV20-1 and TRBJ1-5; D remains unclear. Germline CDR1 is DFQATT and CDR2 is SNEGSKA (reference sequence). Trimming stripped 6 bases from V and 6 bases from J, with 12 bases between. The CDR3 is 12 amino acids. The CDR3 DNA follows: TGCAGTGCCGCACACGTGGGTCAGCCCCAGCATTTT. It is translated as CSAAHVGQPQHF.